Sequencing of this TCR beta chain was carried out in a study of cytomegalovirus exposure and HLA in healthy donors. On the study more broadly: Of all 400 or so donors who were genotyped, around 79% belonged to the Caucasian-associated ancestry cluster. Findings of the study overall: Cytomegalovirus-associated status was assigned to about 150 TCR beta chains. In a later analysis, at a false discovery rate of 0.05, over 15,000 TCR beta sequences were associated with HLA alleles.

Each donor was nominally healthy when sampled (though unrecorded immune exposures were likely). The PCR contained 60 Vbeta and 13 Jbeta primers. Data came from immunoSEQ multiplex PCR; TCRdb stores just in-frame clones and leaves some out. There are around 160,000 clones in the sample; approximately 79% occur only once, and 6.5% to 8.5% lies in the top ten. Only a few counts were recorded for this clone. The antigen remains undetermined. Trimming cost V 2 bases and J 0 bases, with 9 bases left between them. Germline-derived CDR1 and CDR2 are SGHRS and YFSETQ. The CDR3 runs 15 residues. The rearrangement joins TRBV5-1 to TRBJ2-1, with D tentatively TRBD1 (6 bases). This receptor was taken from a woman aged 40 to 50 in good health and CMV-seropositive. Source material: PBMCs. CDR3 nucleotides: TGCGCCAGCAGCTTCGGACAGAGCTCCTACAATGAGCAGTTCTTC. Amino acid sequence: CASSFGQSSYNEQFF.